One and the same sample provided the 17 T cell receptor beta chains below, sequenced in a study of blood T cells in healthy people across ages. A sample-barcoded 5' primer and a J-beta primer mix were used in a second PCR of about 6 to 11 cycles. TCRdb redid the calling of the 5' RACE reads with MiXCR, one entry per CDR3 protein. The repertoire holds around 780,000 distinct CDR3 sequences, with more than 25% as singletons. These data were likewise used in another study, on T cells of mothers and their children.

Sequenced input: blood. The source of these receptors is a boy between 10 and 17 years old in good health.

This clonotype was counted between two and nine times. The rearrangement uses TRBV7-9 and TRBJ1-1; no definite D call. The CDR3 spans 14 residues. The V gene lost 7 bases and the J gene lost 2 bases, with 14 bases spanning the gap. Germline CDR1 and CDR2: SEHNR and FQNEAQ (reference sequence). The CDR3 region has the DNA TGTGCCAGCACTAGAGGGAAGGATAACACTGAAGCTTTCTTT. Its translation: CASTRGKDNTEAFF. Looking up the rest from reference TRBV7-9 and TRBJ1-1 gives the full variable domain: DTGVSQNPRHKITKRGQNVTFRCDPISEHNRLYWYRQTLGQGPEFLTYFQNEAQLEKSRLLSDRFSAERPKGSFSTLEIQRTEQGDSAMYLCASTRGKDNTEAFFGQGTRLTVV.

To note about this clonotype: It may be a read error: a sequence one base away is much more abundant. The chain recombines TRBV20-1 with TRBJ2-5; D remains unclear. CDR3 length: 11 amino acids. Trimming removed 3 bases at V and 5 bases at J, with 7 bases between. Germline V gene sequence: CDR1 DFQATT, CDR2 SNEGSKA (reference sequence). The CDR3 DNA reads TGCAGTGCTAGCTGCATTGAGACCCAGTACTTC. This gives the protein CSASCIETQYF.

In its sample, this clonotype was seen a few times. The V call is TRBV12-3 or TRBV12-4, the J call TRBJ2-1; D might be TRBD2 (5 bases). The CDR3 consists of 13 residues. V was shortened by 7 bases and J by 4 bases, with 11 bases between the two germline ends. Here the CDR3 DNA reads TGTGCCAGCACCCTGGACTTTTACAATGAGCAGTTCTTC. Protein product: CASTLDFYNEQFF.

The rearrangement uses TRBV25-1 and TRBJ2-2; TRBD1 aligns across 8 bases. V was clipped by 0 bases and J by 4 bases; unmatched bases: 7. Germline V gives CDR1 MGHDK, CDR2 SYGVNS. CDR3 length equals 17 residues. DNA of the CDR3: TGTGCCAGCAGTGAATATAAGTGGACAGGGACCACCGGGGAGCTGTTTTTT. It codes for CASSEYKWTGTTGELFF. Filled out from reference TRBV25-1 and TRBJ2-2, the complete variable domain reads EADIYQTPRYLVIGTGKKITLECSQTMGHDKMYWYQQDPGMELHLIHYSYGVNSTEKGDLSSESTVSRIRTEHFPLTLESARPSHTSQYLCASSEYKWTGTTGELFFGEGSRLTVL.

The CDR3 loop is CASSLLDSGQPQHF. The CDR3 nucleotides read TGTGCCAGCAGCTTGTTGGACTCGGGTCAGCCCCAGCATTTT. The V and J genes are TRBV5-5 and TRBJ1-5; no clear D gene. The V and J ends lost 1 base and 6 bases respectively, with 11 bases between them. The CDR3 totals 14 residues. Germline lookup yields CDR1 SGHKS and CDR2 YYEKEE (reference sequence).

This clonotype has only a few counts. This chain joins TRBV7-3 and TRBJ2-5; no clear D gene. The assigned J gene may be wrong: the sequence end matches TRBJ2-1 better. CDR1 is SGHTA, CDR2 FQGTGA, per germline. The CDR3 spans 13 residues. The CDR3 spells CASSLPVAHEQFF. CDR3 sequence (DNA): TGTGCCAGCAGCCTCCCAGTAGCACATGAGCAGTTCTTC.

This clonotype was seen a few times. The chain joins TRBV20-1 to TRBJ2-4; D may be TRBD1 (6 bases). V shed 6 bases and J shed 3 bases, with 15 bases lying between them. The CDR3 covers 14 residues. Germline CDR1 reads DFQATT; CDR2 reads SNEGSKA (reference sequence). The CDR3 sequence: CSAVDRIGKNIQYF. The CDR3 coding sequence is TGCAGTGCGGTCGACAGGATTGGCAAAAACATTCAGTACTTC.

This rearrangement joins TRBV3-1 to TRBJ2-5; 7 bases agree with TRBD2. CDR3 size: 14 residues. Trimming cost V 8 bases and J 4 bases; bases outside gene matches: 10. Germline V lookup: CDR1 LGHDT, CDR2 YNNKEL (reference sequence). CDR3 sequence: CASRERGLRETQYF. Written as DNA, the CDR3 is TGTGCCAGCCGCGAGCGGGGACTCCGAGAGACCCAGTACTTC.

The CDR3 nucleotides are TGTGCCATCAGCCTCCGGACTAGCGAGCCGGAGTTCTTC. It yields the protein CAISLRTSEPEFF. V is TRBV10-3 and J is TRBJ2-1; 9 bases are a match to TRBD2. CDR1 is ENHRY, CDR2 SYGVKD, per germline. After removal of 6 bases from V and 14 bases from J, the junction contained 11 bases not matched to a gene. The CDR3 has 13 amino acids.

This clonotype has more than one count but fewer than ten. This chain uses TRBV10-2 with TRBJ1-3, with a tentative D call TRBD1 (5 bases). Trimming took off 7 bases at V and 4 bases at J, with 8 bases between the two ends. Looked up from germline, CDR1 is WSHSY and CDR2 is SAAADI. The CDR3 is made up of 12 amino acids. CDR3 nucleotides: TGCGCCAGCACGGCAGGGGGAAACACCATATATTTT. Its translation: CASTAGGNTIYF.

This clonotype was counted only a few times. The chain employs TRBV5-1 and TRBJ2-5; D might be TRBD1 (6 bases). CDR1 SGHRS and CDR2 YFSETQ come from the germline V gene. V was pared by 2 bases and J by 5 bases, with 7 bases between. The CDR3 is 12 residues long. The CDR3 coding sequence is TGCGCCAGCAGCTTCGACAGGGAGACCCAGTACTTC. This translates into CASSFDRETQYF.

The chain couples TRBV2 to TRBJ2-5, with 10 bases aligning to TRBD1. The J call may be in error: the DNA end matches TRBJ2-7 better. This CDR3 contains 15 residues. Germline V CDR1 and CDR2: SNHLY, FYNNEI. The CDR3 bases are TGTGCCAGCAGTGTCTCAGACAGGGGGCTCTACGAGCAGTACTTC. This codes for CASSVSDRGLYEQYF.

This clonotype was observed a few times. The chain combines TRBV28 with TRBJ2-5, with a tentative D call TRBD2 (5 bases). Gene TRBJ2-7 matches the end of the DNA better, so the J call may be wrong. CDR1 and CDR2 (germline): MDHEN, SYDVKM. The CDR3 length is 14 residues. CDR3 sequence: CASSRATGWYEQYF. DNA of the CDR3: TGTGCCAGCAGCCGAGCAACGGGGTGGTACGAGCAGTACTTC.

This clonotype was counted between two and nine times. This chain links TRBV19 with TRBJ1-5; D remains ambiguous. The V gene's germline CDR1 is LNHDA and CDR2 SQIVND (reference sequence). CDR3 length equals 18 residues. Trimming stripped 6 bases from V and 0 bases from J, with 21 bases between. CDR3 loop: CASSPDRAPNYSNQPQHF. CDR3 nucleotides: TGTGCCAGTAGCCCCGATAGGGCCCCCAATTATAGCAATCAGCCCCAGCATTTT.

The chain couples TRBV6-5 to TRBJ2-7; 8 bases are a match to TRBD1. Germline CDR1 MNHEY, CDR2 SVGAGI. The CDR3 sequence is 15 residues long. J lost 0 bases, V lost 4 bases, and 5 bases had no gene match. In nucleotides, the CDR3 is TGTGCCAGCAGTTTAGGACAGGGACCCTCCTACGAGCAGTACTTC. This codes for CASSLGQGPSYEQYF.

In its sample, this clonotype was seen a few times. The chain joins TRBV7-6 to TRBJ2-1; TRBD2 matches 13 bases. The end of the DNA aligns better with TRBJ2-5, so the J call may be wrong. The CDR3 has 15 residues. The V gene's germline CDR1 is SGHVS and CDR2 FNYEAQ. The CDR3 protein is CASSSTSGGPGAQYF. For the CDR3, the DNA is TGTGCCAGCAGCTCGACTAGCGGGGGGCCAGGAGCCCAGTACTTC.

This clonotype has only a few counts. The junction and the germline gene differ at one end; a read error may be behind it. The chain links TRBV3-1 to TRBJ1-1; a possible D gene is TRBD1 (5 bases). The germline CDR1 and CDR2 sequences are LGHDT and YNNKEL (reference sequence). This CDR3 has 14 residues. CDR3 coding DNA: TGTGCCAGCAGTCGGGGGGGAAAGAACACTGGAGCTTTCTTT. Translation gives CASSRGGKNTGAFF.